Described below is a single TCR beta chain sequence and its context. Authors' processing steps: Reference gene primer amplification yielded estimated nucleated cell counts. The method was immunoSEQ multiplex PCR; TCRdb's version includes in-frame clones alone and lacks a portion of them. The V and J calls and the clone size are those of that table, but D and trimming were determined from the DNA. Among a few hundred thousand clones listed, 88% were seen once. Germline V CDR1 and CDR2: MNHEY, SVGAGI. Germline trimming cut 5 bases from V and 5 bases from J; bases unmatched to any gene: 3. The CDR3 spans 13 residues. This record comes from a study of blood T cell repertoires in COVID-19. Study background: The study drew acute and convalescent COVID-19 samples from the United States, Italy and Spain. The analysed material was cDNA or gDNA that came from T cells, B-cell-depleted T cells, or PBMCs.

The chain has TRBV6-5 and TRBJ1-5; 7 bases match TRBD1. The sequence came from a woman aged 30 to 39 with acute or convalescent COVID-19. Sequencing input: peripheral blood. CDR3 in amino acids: CASSQGVHQPQHF. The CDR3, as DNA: TGTGCCAGCAGTCAGGGGGTGCATCAGCCCCAGCATTTT.